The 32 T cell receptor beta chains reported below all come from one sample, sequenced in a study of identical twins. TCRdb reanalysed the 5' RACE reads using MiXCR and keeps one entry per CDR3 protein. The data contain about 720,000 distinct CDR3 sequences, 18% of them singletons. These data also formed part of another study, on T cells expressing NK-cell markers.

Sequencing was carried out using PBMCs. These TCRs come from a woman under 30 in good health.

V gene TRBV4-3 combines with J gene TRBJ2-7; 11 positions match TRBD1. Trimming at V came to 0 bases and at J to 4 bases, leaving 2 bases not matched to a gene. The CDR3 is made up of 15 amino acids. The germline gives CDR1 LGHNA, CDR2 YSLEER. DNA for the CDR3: TGCGCCAGCAGCCAAGAAGGACAGGGGGCTTACGAGCAGTACTTC. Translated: CASSQEGQGAYEQYF.

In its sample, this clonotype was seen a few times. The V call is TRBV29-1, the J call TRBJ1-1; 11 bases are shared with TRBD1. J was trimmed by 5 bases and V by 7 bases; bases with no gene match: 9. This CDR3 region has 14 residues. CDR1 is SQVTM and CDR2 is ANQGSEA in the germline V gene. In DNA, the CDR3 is TGCAGCGCCAAGGGACAGGGGGGATGGACTGAAGCTTTCTTT. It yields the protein CSAKGQGGWTEAFF.

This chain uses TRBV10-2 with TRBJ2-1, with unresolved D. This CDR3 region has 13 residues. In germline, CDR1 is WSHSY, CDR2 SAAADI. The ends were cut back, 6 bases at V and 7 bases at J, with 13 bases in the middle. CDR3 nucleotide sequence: TGCGCCAGCAGCGCAATTACCGAGAATGAGCAGTTCTTC. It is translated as CASSAITENEQFF.

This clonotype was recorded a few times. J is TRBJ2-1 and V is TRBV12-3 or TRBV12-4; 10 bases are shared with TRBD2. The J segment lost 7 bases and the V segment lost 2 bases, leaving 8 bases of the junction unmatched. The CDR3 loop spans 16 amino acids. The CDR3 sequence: CASSLRAGGSGNEQFF. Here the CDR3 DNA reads TGTGCCAGCAGTTTACGAGCGGGAGGGTCGGGGAATGAGCAGTTCTTC.

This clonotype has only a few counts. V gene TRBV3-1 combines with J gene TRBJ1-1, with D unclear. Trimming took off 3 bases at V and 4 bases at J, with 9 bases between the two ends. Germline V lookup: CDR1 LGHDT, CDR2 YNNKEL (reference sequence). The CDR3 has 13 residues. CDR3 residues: CASSQGWSTEAFF. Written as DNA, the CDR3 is TGTGCCAGCAGCCAGGGTTGGAGCACTGAAGCTTTCTTT.

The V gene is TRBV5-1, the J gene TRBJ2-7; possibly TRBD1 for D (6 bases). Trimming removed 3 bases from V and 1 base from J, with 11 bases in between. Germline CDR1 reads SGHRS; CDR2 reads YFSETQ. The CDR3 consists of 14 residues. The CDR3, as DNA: TGCGCCAGCAGCTCCACAGGGATGTCCTACGAGCAGTACTTC. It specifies CASSSTGMSYEQYF.

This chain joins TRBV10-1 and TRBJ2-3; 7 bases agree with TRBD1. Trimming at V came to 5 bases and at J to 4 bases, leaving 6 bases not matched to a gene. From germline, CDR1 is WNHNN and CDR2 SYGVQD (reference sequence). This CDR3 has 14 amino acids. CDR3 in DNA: TGCGCCAGCAGTTTGGGACAGTTCTCAGATACGCAGTATTTT. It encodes CASSLGQFSDTQYF.

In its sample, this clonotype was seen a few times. The CDR3, as DNA: TGTGCCTGGAGTGTTAGCGATTTCTACGAGCAGTACTTC. Protein product: CAWSVSDFYEQYF. J is TRBJ2-7 and V is TRBV30, with D possibly being TRBD2 (5 bases). V was trimmed by 0 bases and J by 3 bases, leaving 9 bases between them. The CDR3 runs 13 residues. Germline-derived CDR1 and CDR2 are GTSNPN and SVGIG (reference sequence).

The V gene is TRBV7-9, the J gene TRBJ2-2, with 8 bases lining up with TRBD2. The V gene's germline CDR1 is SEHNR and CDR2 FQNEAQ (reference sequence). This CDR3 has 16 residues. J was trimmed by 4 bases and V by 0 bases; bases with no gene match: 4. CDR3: CASSLAGSGATGELFF. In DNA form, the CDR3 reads TGTGCCAGCAGCTTAGCGGGTAGCGGGGCCACCGGGGAGCTGTTTTTT.

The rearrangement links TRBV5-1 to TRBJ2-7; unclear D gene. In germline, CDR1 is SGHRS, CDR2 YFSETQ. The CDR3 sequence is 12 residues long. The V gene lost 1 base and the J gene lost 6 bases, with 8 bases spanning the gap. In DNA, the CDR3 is TGCGCCAGCAGCTTGTATAAGGGCGAGCAGTACTTC. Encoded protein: CASSLYKGEQYF.

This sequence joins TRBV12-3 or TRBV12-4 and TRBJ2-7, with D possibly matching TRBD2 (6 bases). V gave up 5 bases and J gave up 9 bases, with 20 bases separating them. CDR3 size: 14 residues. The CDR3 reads CASSRTFGEEVQYF. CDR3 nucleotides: TGTGCCAGCAGTAGAACCTTTGGGGAGGAGGTGCAGTACTTC.

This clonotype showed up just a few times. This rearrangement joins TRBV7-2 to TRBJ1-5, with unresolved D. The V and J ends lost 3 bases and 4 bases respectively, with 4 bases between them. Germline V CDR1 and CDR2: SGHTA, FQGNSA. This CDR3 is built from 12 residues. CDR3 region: CASSLLNQPQHF. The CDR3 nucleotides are TGTGCCAGCAGCTTGTTAAATCAGCCCCAGCATTTT.

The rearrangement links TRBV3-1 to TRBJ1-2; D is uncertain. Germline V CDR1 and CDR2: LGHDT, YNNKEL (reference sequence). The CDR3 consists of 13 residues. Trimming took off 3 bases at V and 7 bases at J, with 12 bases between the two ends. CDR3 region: CASSQVLDSGYTF. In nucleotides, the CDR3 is TGTGCCAGCAGCCAGGTCCTGGATTCTGGCTACACCTTC.

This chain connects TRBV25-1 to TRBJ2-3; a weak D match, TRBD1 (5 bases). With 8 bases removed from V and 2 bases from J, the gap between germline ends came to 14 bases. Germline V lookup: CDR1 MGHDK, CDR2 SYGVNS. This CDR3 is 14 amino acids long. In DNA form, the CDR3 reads TGTGCCAGCCGTACAGGAAGGTACACAGATACGCAGTATTTT. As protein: CASRTGRYTDTQYF.

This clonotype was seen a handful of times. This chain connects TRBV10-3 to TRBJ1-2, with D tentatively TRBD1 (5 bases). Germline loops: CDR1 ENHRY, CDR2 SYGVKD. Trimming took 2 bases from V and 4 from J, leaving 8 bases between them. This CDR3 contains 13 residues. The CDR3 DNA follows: TGTGCCATCAGTGAGGACAGACCCTATGGCTACACCTTC. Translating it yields CAISEDRPYGYTF.

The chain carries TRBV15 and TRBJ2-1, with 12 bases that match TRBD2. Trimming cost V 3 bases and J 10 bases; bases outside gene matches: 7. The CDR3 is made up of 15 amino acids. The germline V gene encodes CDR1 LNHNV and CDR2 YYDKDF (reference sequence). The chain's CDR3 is CATSSRTSGVKEQFF. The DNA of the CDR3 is TGTGCCACCAGCAGCCGGACTAGCGGGGTGAAAGAGCAGTTCTTC.

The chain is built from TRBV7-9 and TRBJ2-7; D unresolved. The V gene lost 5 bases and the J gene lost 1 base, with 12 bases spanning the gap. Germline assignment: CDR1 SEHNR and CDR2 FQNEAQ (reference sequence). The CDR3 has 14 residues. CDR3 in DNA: TGTGCCAGCAGCGGAGACGAGGATTCCTACGAGCAGTACTTC. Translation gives CASSGDEDSYEQYF.

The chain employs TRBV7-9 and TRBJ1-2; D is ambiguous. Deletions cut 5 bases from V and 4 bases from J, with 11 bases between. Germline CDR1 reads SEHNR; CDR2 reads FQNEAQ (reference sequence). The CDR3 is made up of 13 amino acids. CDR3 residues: CASSQMGSYGYTF. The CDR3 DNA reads TGTGCCAGCAGCCAGATGGGGTCCTATGGCTACACCTTC.

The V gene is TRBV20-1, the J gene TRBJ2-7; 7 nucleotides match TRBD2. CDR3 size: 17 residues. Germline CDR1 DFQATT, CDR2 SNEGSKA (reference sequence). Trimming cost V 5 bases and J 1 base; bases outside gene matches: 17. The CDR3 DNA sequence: TGCAGTGCTTCTCATAGCGGGTTGGGTCCCTATTCCTACGAGCAGTACTTC. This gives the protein CSASHSGLGPYSYEQYF.

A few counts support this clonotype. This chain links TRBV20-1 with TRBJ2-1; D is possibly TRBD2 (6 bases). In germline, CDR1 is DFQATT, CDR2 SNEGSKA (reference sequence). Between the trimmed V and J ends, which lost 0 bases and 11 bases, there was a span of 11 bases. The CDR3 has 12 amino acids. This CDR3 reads CSAREGEVKQFF. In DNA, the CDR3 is TGCAGTGCTAGAGAAGGGGAGGTAAAGCAGTTCTTC.

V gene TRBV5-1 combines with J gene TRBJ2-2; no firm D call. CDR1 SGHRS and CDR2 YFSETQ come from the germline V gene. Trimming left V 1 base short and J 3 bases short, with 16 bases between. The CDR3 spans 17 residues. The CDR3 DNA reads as TGCGCCAGCAGCTTGCCCCGCCCTACCATGGACACCGGGGAGCTGTTTTTT. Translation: CASSLPRPTMDTGELFF.

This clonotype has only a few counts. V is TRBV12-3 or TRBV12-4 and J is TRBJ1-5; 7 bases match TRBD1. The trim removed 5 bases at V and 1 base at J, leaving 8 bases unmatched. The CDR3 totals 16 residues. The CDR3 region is CASSPRTGFSNQPQHF. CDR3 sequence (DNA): TGTGCCAGCAGTCCAAGGACAGGATTCAGCAATCAGCCCCAGCATTTT.

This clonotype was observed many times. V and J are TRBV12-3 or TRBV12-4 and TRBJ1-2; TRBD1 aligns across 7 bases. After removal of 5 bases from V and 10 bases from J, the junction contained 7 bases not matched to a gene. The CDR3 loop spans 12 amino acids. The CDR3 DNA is TGTGCCAGCAGTAGAAATACAGGGGCCTACACCTTC. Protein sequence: CASSRNTGAYTF.

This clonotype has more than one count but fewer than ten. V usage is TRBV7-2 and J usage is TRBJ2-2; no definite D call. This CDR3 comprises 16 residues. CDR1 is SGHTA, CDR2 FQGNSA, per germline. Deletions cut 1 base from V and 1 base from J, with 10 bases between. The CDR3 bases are TGTGCCAGCAGCTTAGAGGGCGGCGTGAACACCGGGGAGCTGTTTTTT. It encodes CASSLEGGVNTGELFF. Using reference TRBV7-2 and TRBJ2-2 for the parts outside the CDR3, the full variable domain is GAGVSQSPSNKVTEKGKDVELRCDPISGHTALYWYRQSLGQGLEFLIYFQGNSAPDKSGLPSDRFSAERTGGSVSTLTIQRTQQEDSAVYLCASSLEGGVNTGELFFGEGSRLTVL.

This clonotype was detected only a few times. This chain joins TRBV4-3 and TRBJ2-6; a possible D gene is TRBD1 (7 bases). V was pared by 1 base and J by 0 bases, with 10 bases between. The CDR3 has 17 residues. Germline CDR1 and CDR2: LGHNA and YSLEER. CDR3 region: CASSQGGDSSGANVLTF. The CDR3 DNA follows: TGCGCCAGCAGCCAAGGGGGGGACAGCTCTGGGGCCAACGTCCTGACTTTC.

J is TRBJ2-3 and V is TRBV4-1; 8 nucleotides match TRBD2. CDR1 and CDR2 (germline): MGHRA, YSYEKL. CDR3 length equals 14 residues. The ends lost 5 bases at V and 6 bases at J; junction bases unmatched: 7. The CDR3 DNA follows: TGCGCCAGCAGCACCCGGGAGGGCGGCGATACGCAGTATTTT. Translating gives CASSTREGGDTQYF.

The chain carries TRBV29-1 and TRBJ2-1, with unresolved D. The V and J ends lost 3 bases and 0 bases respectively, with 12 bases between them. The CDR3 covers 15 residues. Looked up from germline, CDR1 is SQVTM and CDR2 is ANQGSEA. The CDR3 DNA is TGCAGCGTTGACACGGCGCGGTTCTCCTACAATGAGCAGTTCTTC. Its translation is CSVDTARFSYNEQFF.

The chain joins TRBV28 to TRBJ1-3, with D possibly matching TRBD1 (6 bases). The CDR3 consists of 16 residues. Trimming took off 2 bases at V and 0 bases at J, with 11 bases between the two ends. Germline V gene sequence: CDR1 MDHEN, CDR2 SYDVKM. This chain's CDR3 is CASSLVTGNSGNTIYF. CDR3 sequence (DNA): TGTGCCAGCAGTTTAGTGACAGGCAACTCTGGAAACACCATATATTTT.

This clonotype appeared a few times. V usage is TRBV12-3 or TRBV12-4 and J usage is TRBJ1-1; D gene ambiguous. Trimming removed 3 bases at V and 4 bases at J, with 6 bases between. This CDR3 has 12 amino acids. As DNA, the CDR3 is TGTGCCAGCAGTTTCATCCCCACTGAAGCTTTCTTT. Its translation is CASSFIPTEAFF.

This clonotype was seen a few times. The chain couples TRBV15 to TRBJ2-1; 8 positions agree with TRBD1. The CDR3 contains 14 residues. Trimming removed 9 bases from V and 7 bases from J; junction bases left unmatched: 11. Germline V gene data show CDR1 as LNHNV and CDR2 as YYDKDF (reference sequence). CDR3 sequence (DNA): TGTGCCACAAAGACAGGGGATGATCTGAATGAGCAGTTCTTC. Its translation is CATKTGDDLNEQFF.

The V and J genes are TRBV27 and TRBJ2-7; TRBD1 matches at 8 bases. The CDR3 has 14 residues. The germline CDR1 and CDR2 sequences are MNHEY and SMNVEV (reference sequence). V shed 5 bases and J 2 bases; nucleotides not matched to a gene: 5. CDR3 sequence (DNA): TGTGCCAGCAGTAGACCGGACAGGGCCTACGAGCAGTACTTC. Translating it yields CASSRPDRAYEQYF.

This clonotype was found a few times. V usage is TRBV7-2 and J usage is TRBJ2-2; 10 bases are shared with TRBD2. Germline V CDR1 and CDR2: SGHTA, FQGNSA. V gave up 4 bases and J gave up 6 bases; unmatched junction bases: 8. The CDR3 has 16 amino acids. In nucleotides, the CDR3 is TGTGCCAGCAGCTCCTGGACTAGCGGCCACCCCGGGGAGCTGTTTTTT. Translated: CASSSWTSGHPGELFF.